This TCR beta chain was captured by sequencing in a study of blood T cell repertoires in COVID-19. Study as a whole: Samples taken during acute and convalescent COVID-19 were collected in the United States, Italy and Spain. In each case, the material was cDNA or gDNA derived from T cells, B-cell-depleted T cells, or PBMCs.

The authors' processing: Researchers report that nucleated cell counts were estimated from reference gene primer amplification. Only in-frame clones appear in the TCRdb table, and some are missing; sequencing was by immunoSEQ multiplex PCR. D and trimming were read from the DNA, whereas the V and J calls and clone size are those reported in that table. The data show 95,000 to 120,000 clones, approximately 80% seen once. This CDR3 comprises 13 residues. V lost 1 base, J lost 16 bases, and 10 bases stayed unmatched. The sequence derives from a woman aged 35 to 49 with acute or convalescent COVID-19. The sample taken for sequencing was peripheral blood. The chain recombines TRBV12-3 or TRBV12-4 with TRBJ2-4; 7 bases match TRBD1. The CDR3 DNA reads TGTGCCAGCAGTTTAGGACAGGGCGCTCGAGATTACTTC. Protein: CASSLGQGARDYF.